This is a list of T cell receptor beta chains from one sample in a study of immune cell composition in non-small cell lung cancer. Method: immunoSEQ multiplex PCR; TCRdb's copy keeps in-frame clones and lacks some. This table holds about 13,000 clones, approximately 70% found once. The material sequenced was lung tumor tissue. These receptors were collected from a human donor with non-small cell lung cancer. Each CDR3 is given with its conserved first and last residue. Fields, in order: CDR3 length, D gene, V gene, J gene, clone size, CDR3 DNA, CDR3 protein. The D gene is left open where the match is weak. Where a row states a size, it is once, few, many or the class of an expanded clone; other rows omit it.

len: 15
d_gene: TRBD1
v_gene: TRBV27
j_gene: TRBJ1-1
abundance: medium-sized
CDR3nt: TGTGCCAGCAGTCCCAACAGGGGGGCCGGCGCTGAAGCTTTCTTT
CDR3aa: CASSPNRGAGAEAFF

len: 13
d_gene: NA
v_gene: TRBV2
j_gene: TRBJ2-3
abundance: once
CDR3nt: TGTGCCAGCAGTGGGAGACAGTTAGATACGCAGTATTTT
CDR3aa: CASSGRQLDTQYF

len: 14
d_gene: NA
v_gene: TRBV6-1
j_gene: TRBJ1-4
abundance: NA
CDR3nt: TGTGCCAGCAGTAGACAGGCAACTAATGAAAAACTGTTTTTT
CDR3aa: CASSRQATNEKLFF

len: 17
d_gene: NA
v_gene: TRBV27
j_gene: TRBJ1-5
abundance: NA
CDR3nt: TGTGCCAGCAGTTTATCGTTCGACACAGGGCGGAATCAGCCCCAGCATTTT
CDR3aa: CASSLSFDTGRNQPQHF

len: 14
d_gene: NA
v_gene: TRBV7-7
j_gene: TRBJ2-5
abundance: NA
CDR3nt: TGTGCCAGCAGCTTCGGGGGTGCCCAAGAGACCCAGTACTTC
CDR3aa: CASSFGGAQETQYF

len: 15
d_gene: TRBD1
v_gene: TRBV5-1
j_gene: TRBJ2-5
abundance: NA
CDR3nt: TGCGCCAGCAGCTTGGGGACAGGGCGTAAGGAGACCCAGTACTTC
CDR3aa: CASSLGTGRKETQYF

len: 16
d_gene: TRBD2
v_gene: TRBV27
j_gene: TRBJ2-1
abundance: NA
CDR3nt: TGTGCCAGCAGTTTAGCAGCGGGAGGGCCCTACAATGAGCAGTTCTTC
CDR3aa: CASSLAAGGPYNEQFF

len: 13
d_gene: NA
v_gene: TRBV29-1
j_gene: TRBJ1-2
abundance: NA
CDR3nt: TGCAGCGTCCGAAGGCAGGAGGGCTATGGCTACACCTTC
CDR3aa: CSVRRQEGYGYTF

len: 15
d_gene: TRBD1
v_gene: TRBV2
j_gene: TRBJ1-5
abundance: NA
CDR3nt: TGTGCCAGCAGTGTGGGACAGCTTAGCAATCAGCCCCAGCATTTT
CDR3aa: CASSVGQLSNQPQHF

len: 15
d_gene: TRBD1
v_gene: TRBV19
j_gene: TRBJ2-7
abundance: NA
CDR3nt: TGTGCCAGTAGTGTAGGGACAGCCTACTCCTACGAGCAGTACTTC
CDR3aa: CASSVGTAYSYEQYF

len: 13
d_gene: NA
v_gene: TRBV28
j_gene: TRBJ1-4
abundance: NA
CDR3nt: TGTGCCAGCACCTCCGGGGGGGAGGGAAAACTGTTTTTT
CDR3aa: CASTSGGEGKLFF

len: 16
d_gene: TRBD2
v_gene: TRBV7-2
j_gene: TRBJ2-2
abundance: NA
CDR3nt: TGTGCCAGCAGCTCCACCGGGGGGGCCTACACCGGGGAGCTGTTTTTT
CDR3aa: CASSSTGGAYTGELFF

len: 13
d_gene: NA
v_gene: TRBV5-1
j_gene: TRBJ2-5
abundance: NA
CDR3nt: TGCGCCAGCAGCCCGGACAGCGGAGAGACCCAGTACTTC
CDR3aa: CASSPDSGETQYF

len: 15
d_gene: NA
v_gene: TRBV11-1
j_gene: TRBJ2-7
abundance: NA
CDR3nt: TGTGCCAGCAGCTACCAGACACGTCCCCCCTACGAGCAGTACTTC
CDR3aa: CASSYQTRPPYEQYF

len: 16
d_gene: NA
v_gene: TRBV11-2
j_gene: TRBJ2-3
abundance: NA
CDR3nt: TGTGCCAGCAGCTTAAGCGGCGCAGGAACAGCAGATACGCAGTATTTT
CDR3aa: CASSLSGAGTADTQYF

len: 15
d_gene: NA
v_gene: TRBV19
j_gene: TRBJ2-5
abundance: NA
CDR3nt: TGTGCCAGTAGTATCTACAGCCAAGCAGAAGAGACCCAGTACTTC
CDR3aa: CASSIYSQAEETQYF

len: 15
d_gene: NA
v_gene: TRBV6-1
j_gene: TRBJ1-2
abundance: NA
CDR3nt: TGTGCCAGCAGTGAAGCGCAAAGGGTCACGGGGGGCTACACCTTC
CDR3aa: CASSEAQRVTGGYTF

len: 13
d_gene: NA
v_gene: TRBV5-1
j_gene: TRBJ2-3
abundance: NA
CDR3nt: TGCGCCAGCAGCTTACAGGGTACGGATACGCAGTATTTT
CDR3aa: CASSLQGTDTQYF

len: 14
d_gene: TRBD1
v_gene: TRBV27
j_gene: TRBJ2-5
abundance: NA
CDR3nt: TGTGCCAGCAGTTCGAGACAGGGGCCCGGGGCCCAGTACTTC
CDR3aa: CASSSRQGPGAQYF

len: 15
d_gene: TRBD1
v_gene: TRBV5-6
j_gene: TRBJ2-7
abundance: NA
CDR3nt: TGTGCCAGCAGCTTGGGTCCGGGACAGGGATACGAGCAGTACTTC
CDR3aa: CASSLGPGQGYEQYF

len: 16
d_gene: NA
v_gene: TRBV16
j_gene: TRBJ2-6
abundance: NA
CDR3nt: TGTGCCAGCAGCCAATCGAGTCTAGCTGGGGCCAACGTCCTGACTTTC
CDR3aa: CASSQSSLAGANVLTF

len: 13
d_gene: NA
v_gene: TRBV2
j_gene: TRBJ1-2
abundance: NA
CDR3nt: TGTGCCAGCAGCCCCAGGAACTTCTATGGCTACACCTTC
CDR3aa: CASSPRNFYGYTF

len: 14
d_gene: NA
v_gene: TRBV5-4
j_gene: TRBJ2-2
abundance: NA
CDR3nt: TGTGCCAGCAGGGGTGGGCCGGACACCGGGGAGCTGTTTTTT
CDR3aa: CASRGGPDTGELFF

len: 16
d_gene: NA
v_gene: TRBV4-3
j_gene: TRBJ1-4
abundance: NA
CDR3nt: TGCGCCAGCAGCCAAGATCTAGGTGCAACTAATGAAAAACTGTTTTTT
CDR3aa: CASSQDLGATNEKLFF

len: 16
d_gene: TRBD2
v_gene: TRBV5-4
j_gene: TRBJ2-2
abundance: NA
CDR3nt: TGTGCCAGCAGTCTTAGCGGGGGGGCCATCACCGGGGAGCTGTTTTTT
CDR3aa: CASSLSGGAITGELFF

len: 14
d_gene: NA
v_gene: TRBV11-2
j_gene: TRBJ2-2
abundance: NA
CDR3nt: TGTGCCAGCAGCTTAGGAGTCCACACCGGGGAGCTGTTTTTT
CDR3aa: CASSLGVHTGELFF

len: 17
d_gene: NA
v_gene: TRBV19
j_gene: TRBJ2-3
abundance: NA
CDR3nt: TGTGCCAGTAGTATAATCCAACTCAATCCCCCGCCAGATACGCAGTATTTT
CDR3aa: CASSIIQLNPPPDTQYF

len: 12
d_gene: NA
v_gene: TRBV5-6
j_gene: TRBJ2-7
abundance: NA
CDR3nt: TGTGCCAGCAGCCCGTTCGGCTACGAGCAGTACTTC
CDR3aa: CASSPFGYEQYF

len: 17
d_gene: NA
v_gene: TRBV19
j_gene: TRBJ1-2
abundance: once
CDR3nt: TGTGCCAGTAGTATAAAGGGGCCACAATCGGGTAACTATGGCTACACCTTC
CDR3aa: CASSIKGPQSGNYGYTF

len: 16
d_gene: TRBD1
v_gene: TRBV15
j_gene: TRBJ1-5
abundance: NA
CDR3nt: TGTGCCACCAGAAGACAGGGGGCCGGAAGCAATCAGCCCCAGCATTTT
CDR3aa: CATRRQGAGSNQPQHF

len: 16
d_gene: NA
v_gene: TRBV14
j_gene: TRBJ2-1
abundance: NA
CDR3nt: TGTGCCAGCAGCCCTCCTAGGAAGGGGAGGTTCGATGAGCAGTTCTTC
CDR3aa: CASSPPRKGRFDEQFF

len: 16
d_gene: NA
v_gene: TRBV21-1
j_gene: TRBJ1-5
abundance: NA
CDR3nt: TGTGCCAGCAGCAAAAGGCCAGGGGAGGGGAATCAGCCCCAGCATTTT
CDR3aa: CASSKRPGEGNQPQHF

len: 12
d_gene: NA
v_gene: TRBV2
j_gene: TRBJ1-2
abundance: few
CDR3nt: TGTGCCAGCAGTGAATTTACAGGGCCCTACACCTTC
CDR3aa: CASSEFTGPYTF

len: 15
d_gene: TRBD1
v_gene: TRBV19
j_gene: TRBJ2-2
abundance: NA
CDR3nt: TGTGCCAGTAGTATGGGCAGGGGGCGGGCCGGGGAGCTGTTTTTT
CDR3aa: CASSMGRGRAGELFF

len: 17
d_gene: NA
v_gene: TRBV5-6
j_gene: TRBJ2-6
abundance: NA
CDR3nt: TGTGCCAGCAGCTTGGTAGGGGATGCCTCTGGGGCCAACGTCCTGACTTTC
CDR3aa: CASSLVGDASGANVLTF

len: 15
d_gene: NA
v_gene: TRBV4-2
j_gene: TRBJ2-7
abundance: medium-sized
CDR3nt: TGTGCCAGCAGCCAAGGGGTAACCCCAGGGGACGAGCAGTACTTC
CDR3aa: CASSQGVTPGDEQYF

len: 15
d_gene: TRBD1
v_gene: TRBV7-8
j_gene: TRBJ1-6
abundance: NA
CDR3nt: TGTGCCAGCAGCCCCGTGGGACAGGGTAATTCACCCCTCCACTTT
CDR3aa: CASSPVGQGNSPLHF

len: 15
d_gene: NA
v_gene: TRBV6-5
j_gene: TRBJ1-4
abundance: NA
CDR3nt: TGTGCCAGCACCCCAAGGAGAGGGCCGAATGAAAAACTGTTTTTT
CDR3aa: CASTPRRGPNEKLFF

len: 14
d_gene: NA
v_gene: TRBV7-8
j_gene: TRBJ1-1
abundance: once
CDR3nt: TGTGCCAGCAGCTTGATCGGCCGGGGGTTCGAAGCTTTCTTT
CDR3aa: CASSLIGRGFEAFF

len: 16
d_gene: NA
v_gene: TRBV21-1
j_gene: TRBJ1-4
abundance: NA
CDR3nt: TGTGCCAGCAGCCGCCACGCGGGTGAGGATAATGAAAAACTGTTTTTT
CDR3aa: CASSRHAGEDNEKLFF

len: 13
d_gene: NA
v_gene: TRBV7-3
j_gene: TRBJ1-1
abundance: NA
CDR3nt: TGTGCCAGCAGCTTACATCAAAACACTGAAGCTTTCTTT
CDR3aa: CASSLHQNTEAFF

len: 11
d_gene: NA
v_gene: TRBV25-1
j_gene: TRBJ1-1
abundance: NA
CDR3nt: TGTGCCAGCAGTGAATCCTACAGTTCTTTCTTT
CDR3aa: CASSESYSSFF

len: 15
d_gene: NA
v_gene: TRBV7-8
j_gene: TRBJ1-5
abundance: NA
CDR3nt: TGTGCCAGCAGCTTTCGGGGGGGGAGCAATCAGCCCCAGCATTTT
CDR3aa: CASSFRGGSNQPQHF

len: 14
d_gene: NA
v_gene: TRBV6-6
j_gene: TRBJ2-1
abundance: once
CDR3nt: TGTGCCAGCAGACCAGATAACGTATACAATGAGCAGTTCTTC
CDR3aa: CASRPDNVYNEQFF

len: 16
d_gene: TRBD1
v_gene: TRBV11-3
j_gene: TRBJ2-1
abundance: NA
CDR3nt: TGTGCCAGCAGCTTGTCAGGGACAGGGGGCATCAATGAGCAGTTCTTC
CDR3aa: CASSLSGTGGINEQFF

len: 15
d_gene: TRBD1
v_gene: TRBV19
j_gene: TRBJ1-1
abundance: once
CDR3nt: TGTGCCAGTAGTACGCGACAGGGGAGTGGCACTGAAGCTTTCTTT
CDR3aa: CASSTRQGSGTEAFF

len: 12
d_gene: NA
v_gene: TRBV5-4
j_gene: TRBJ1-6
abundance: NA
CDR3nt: TGTGCCAGCAGCTTGGGCGGGCGGTTTCTCCACTTT
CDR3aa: CASSLGGRFLHF

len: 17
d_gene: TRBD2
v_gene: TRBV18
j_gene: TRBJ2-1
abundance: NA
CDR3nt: TGTGCCAGCTCACTAGATGGAGCGGGAGGGCCCCGGGATGAGCAGTTCTTC
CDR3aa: CASSLDGAGGPRDEQFF

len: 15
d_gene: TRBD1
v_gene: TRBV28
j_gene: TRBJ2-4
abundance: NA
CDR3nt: TGTGCCAGCAGTTTCGGACAGGCGGGCAAAAACATTCAGTACTTC
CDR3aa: CASSFGQAGKNIQYF

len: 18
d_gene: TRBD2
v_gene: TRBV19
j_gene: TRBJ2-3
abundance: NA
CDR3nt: TGTGCCAGTAGTCCCGATCCCAGGCCTAGCGGGGGTTATGGTACGCAGTATTTT
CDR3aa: CASSPDPRPSGGYGTQYF